The clone carrying this T cell receptor beta chain appeared a few times. No antigen is known for it. These data are taken from a study of CD8 T cells in ankylosing spondylitis. Study-wide results and limits: Clones that were linked to disease were CD8+ and were relatively rare in peripheral blood. Made up of under 10 highly homologous variants, a TCR beta motif appeared characteristic of ankylosing spondylitis blood. Researchers reportedly found disease-linked clones significantly enriched in matched ankylosing spondylitis synovial fluid.

The V gene lost 9 bases and the J gene lost 6 bases, with 20 bases spanning the gap. The CDR3 is made up of 15 amino acids. Germline V gene lookup returns CDR1 LGHNA and CDR2 YSLEER. Scientists made TCR beta libraries using quantitative 5'-RACE with molecular barcodes. TCRdb re-analysed the 5' RACE reads in MiXCR, keeping a single row per CDR3 protein. The sample consists of about 800,000 distinct CDR3 sequences, roughly 12% of them appearing once. Material for sequencing was blood, either unsorted or a sorted T cell fraction (not recorded which). V usage is TRBV4-3 and J usage is TRBJ2-2, with D possibly called TRBD1 or TRBD2 (5 bases each). The receptor's source is a male donor with ankylosing spondylitis. CDR3 nucleotides: TGCGCCAGTCACCGGGACGGGGTCAGCGCCGGGGAGCTGTTTTTT. The encoded protein is CASHRDGVSAGELFF.